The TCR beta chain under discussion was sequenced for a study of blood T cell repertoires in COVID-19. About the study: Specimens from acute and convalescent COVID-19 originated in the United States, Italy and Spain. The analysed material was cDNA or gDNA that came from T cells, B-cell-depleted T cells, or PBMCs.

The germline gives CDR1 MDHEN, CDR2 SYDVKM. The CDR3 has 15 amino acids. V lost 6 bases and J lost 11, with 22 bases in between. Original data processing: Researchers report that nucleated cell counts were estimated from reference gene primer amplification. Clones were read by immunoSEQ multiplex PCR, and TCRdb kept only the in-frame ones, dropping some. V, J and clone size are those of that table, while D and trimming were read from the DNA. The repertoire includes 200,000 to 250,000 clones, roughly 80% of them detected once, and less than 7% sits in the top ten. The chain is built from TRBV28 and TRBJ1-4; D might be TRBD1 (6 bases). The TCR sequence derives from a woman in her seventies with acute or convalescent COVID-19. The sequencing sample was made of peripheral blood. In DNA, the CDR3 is TGTGCCAGCAGCTCCAGGGGCCTCGGAGCTGGGAAACTGTTTTTT. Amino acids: CASSSRGLGAGKLFF.